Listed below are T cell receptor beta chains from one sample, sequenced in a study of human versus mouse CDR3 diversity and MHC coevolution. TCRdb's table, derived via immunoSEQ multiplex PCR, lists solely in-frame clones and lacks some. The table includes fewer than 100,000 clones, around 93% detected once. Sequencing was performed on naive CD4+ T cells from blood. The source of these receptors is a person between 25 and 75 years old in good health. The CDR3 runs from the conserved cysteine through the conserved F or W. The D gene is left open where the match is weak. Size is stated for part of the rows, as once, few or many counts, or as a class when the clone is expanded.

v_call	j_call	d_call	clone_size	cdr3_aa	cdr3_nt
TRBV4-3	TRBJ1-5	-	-	CASSPGHRREPQHF	TGCGCCAGCAGCCCGGGACACCGGCGGGAGCCCCAGCATTTT
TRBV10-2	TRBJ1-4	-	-	CASSDGGVNEKLFF	TGCGCCAGCAGTGATGGAGGAGTTAATGAAAAACTGTTTTTT
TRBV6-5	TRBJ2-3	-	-	CASSYPGGGDTQYF	TGTGCCAGCAGTTACCCCGGAGGAGGGGATACGCAGTATTTT
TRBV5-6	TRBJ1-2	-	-	CASSSTGLGYTF	TGTGCCAGCAGCTCCACAGGGTTGGGCTACACCTTC
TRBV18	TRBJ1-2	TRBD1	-	CASSPPGTVFDGYTF	TGTGCCAGCTCACCTCCTGGGACAGTCTTTGATGGCTACACCTTC
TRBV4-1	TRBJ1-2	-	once	CASSQDGGLYGYTF	TGCGCCAGCAGCCAAGATGGGGGCCTCTATGGCTACACCTTC
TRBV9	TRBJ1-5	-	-	CASSQTGENQPQHF	TGTGCCAGCAGCCAGACGGGGGAGAATCAGCCCCAGCATTTT
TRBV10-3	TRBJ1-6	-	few	CAISRTSLPGSNSPLHF	TGTGCCATCAGTAGGACTTCGCTACCCGGTAGCAATTCACCCCTCCACTTT
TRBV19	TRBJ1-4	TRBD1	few	CASRDRGNEKLFF	TGTGCCAGTAGGGACAGGGGGAATGAAAAACTGTTTTTT
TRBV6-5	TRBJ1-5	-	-	CASIDRQWDCQPQHF	TGTGCCAGCATCGACCGACAGTGGGATTGTCAGCCCCAGCATTTT
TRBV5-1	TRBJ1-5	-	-	CASSLGQFQPQHF	TGCGCCAGCAGCTTGGGGCAGTTTCAGCCCCAGCATTTT
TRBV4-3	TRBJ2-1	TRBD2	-	CASSQDAGGPVEQFF	TGCGCCAGCAGCCAAGATGCGGGAGGGCCGGTTGAGCAGTTCTTC